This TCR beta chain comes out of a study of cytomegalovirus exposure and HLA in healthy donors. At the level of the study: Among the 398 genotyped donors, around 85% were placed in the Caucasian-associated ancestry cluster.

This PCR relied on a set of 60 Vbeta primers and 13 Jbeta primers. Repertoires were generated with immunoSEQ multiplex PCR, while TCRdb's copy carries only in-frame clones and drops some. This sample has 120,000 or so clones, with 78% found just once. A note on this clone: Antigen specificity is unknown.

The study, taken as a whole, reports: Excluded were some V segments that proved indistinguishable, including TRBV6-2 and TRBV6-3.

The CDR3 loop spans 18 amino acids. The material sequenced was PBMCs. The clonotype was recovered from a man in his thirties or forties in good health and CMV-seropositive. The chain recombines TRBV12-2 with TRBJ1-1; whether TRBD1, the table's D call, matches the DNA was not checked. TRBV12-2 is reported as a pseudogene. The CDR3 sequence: CASRLAHQIGGASTEAFF. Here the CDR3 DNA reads TGTGCAAGTCGCTTAGCCCACCAGATAGGGGGCGCGTCCACTGAAGCTTTCTTT.